The 28 T cell receptor beta chains reported below all come from one sample, sequenced in a study of STAT5B mutations in CD4+ large granular lymphocyte leukemia (dated by TCRdb to between 2021 and 2024). To prepare the library, the immunoSEQ multiplex PCR assay was applied. TCRdb's version of the immuneACCESS table is confined to in-frame rearrangements and falls short of the full clone set. An unresolved V gene accounts for under half of the shortfall where checked; the remainder is of unknown origin. In all, the sample holds some 34,000 clones, and more than 65% of those were seen once. 7% to 9% of the sample rests with the top ten. The material sequenced was CD4+ T cells from blood buffy coats. The receptors were sampled from a human donor in good health.

This clone has only a few counts. The V and J genes are TRBV6-6 and TRBJ2-7; weak D call: TRBD1 (7 bases). Trimming left V 6 bases short and J 0 bases short, with 15 bases between. This CDR3 spans 15 amino acids. The V gene's germline CDR1 is MNHNY and CDR2 SVGAGI (reference sequence). CDR3: CASRGGQLTSYEQYF. The CDR3 nucleotides read TGTGCCAGCAGGGGGGGACAGCTAACCTCCTACGAGCAGTACTTC.

The chain has TRBV7-2 and TRBJ1-1, with 8 bases lining up with TRBD1. The trim removed 4 bases at V and 11 bases at J, leaving 9 bases unmatched. The CDR3 sequence is 13 residues long. From germline, CDR1 is SGHTA and CDR2 FQGNSA. In nucleotides, the CDR3 is TGTGCCAGCAGCTCAACCCAGGGGGCCGAGGCTTTCTTT. Translated: CASSSTQGAEAFF.

V is TRBV7-2 and J is TRBJ2-3; 14 nucleotides align to TRBD2. The CDR3 is 16 amino acids. After removal of 5 bases from V and 8 bases from J, the junction contained 9 bases not matched to a gene. In germline, CDR1 is SGHTA, CDR2 FQGNSA. Written as DNA, the CDR3 is TGTGCCAGCAGCACCCCGGGACTAGCGGGAGCGAGTACGCAGTATTTT. Residues: CASSTPGLAGASTQYF.

This clone appeared a single time. The chain combines TRBV10-3 with TRBJ1-2, with 8 positions matching TRBD1. J lost 6 bases, V lost 2 bases, and 2 bases had no gene match. The V gene's germline CDR1 is ENHRY and CDR2 SYGVKD. The CDR3 loop spans 13 amino acids. The CDR3 DNA reads TGTGCCATCAGTGAGCCGGACAGGGATGGCTACACCTTC. Residues: CAISEPDRDGYTF.

A single count supports this clone. This chain connects TRBV15 to TRBJ2-1; no reliable D call. The CDR3 covers 13 residues. The germline gives CDR1 LNHNV, CDR2 YYDKDF (reference sequence). The germline V and J ends were trimmed by 8 bases and 5 bases, with 13 bases remaining between them. The CDR3 loop is CATALTDDNEQFF. The CDR3 DNA reads TGTGCCACCGCCCTAACCGACGACAATGAGCAGTTCTTC.

The chain recombines TRBV19 with TRBJ2-1; D unclear. The CDR3 is 14 residues long. The ends were cut back, 3 bases at V and 3 bases at J, with 9 bases in the middle. Germline-derived CDR1 and CDR2 are LNHDA and SQIVND (reference sequence). In DNA form, the CDR3 reads TGTGCCAGTAGTATCTTTACCATCTACAATGAGCAGTTCTTC. As protein: CASSIFTIYNEQFF.

V gene TRBV18 combines with J gene TRBJ2-5; D unresolved. CDR1 is KGHSH, CDR2 LQKENI, per germline. The CDR3 spans 11 residues. V lost 3 bases and J 4 bases, leaving 3 bases between the germline ends. CDR3 in DNA: TGTGCCAGCTCACCGGGAGAGACCCAGTACTTC. Translation gives CASSPGETQYF.

This clone was seen only a few times. The V and J genes are TRBV29-1 and TRBJ1-1; D possibly corresponds to TRBD1 (6 bases). V was clipped by 8 bases and J by 5 bases, with 18 bases between them. The CDR3 has 13 residues. Germline lookup yields CDR1 SQVTM and CDR2 ANQGSEA. CDR3: CSLIGQPGTEAFF. The DNA for the CDR3 is TGCAGCTTGATTGGACAGCCGGGGACTGAAGCTTTCTTT. Full variable domain (outside the CDR3, taken from reference TRBV29-1 and TRBJ1-1): SAVISQKPSRDICQRGTSLTIQCQVDSQVTMMFWYRQQPGQSLTLIATANQGSEATYESGFVIDKFPISRPNLTFSTLTVSNMSPEDSSIYLCSLIGQPGTEAFFGQGTRLTVV.

The CDR3 nucleotides read TGTGCTAGTGGTTTCCACCCCATCATAGCGGGGCTCTCTAACTCCTACAATGAGCAGTTCTTC. It translates to CASGFHPIIAGLSNSYNEQFF. The chain is built from TRBV12-5 and TRBJ2-1; 8 positions agree with TRBD2. This CDR3 region has 21 residues. CDR1 and CDR2 from the germline V gene are LGHNT and FRNRAP. J gave up 0 bases and V 3 bases, and 19 bases lay outside the gene matches.

The V call is TRBV5-1, the J call TRBJ2-3; D gene uncertain. With 0 bases removed from V and 2 bases from J, the gap between germline ends came to 10 bases. CDR3 length: 15 amino acids. Germline V CDR1 and CDR2: SGHRS, YFSETQ. The DNA for the CDR3 is TGCGCCAGCAGCTTGGTAGGGTTTAACACAGATACGCAGTATTTT. Its translation: CASSLVGFNTDTQYF.

The V and J genes are TRBV6-1 and TRBJ1-2, with D uncertain. With 4 bases removed from V and 1 base from J, the gap between germline ends came to 10 bases. Germline V gives CDR1 MNHNS, CDR2 SASEGT. The CDR3 loop spans 14 amino acids. The CDR3 nucleotides are TGTGCCAGCAGTGTAGGGAACAGTAACTATGGCTACACCTTC. Protein sequence: CASSVGNSNYGYTF.

The rearrangement links TRBV5-1 to TRBJ2-2; D unclear. Trimming shortened V by 1 base and J by 1 base, and 14 bases separated the two germline ends. CDR3 length equals 17 residues. Germline CDR1 reads SGHRS; CDR2 reads YFSETQ. CDR3 in amino acids: CASSLQYGGENTGELFF. CDR3 in DNA: TGCGCCAGCAGCTTGCAGTATGGCGGAGAGAACACCGGGGAGCTGTTTTTT.

The V and J genes are TRBV2 and TRBJ2-3, with 8 bases that match TRBD1. Germline CDR1 reads SNHLY; CDR2 reads FYNNEI. The V and J ends lost 6 bases and 2 bases, in that order; junction bases with no gene match: 4. CDR3 length: 14 residues. The CDR3 coding sequence is TGTGCCAGCAGCCGGGACAGGTACACAGATACGCAGTATTTT. This gives the protein CASSRDRYTDTQYF.

The chain employs TRBV9 and TRBJ2-1; D remains ambiguous. The CDR3 sequence is 12 residues long. CDR1 is SGDLS and CDR2 is YYNGEE in the germline V gene. V lost 2 bases and J lost 10, with 10 bases in between. This CDR3 is CASSVEFGEQFF. The CDR3 nucleotides are TGTGCCAGCAGCGTGGAGTTCGGCGAGCAGTTCTTC.

As for this clone: One end of the junction varies from germline; a read error may be responsible. The rearrangement links TRBV7-7 to TRBJ2-5, with no clear D. Germline V lookup: CDR1 SSHAT, CDR2 FNYEAQ (reference sequence). The CDR3 is 15 amino acids. The CDR3 coding sequence is TGTGCTAGCAGCCCCCTAGGCGATCTAAAAGAGACCCAGTACTTC. Protein sequence: CASSPLGDLKETQYF.

This clone was detected once. The J gene is TRBJ2-7, the V gene TRBV5-6, with 9 bases identical to TRBD1. CDR1 is SGHDT, CDR2 YYEEEE, per germline. After removal of 4 bases from V and 1 base from J, the junction contained 12 bases not matched to a gene. This CDR3 contains 17 residues. The CDR3 DNA follows: TGTGCCAGCAGCCTGTTCGGGGGACAGGGAGTTTCCTACGAGCAGTACTTC. Its protein is CASSLFGGQGVSYEQYF.

The V gene is TRBV7-2, the J gene TRBJ2-5; no definite D call. CDR3 length: 13 amino acids. Trimming stripped 2 bases from V and 2 bases from J, with 6 bases between. CDR1 and CDR2 from the germline V gene are SGHTA and FQGNSA. Here the CDR3 reads CASSLIIQETQYF. CDR3 sequence (DNA): TGTGCCAGCAGCTTAATCATACAAGAGACCCAGTACTTC. The whole variable domain, remainder taken from reference TRBV7-2 and TRBJ2-5, is GAGVSQSPSNKVTEKGKDVELRCDPISGHTALYWYRQSLGQGLEFLIYFQGNSAPDKSGLPSDRFSAERTGGSVSTLTIQRTQQEDSAVYLCASSLIIQETQYFGPGTRLLVL.

The chain carries TRBV4-3 and TRBJ2-2; D gene ambiguous. Germline lookup yields CDR1 LGHNA and CDR2 YSLEER. V lost 5 bases and J 7 bases, leaving 11 bases between the germline ends. The CDR3 runs 13 residues. In nucleotides, the CDR3 is TGCGCCAGCAGCTCCCGGACCGGCGGGGAGCTGTTTTTT. This gives the protein CASSSRTGGELFF.

The V gene is TRBV9, the J gene TRBJ1-1; weak D call: TRBD1 (5 bases). The CDR3 spans 15 residues. Looked up from germline, CDR1 is SGDLS and CDR2 is YYNGEE. The germline V and J ends were trimmed by 4 bases and 2 bases, with 15 bases remaining between them. In DNA form, the CDR3 reads TGTGCCAGCAGCTCACATCGGGGGGTCAACACTGAAGCTTTCTTT. It specifies CASSSHRGVNTEAFF.

The CDR3 coding sequence is TGTGCCAGTTCAGGGACAGGTTATGAAAAACTGTTTTTT. Amino acid sequence: CASSGTGYEKLFF. V is TRBV19 and J is TRBJ1-4; 8 bases map to TRBD1. CDR1 is LNHDA, CDR2 SQIVND, per germline (reference sequence). V shed 8 bases and J 6 bases; nucleotides not matched to a gene: 5. CDR3 size: 13 residues.

J is TRBJ2-6 and V is TRBV7-8; D not certain. The CDR3 runs 14 residues. Trimming took off 8 bases at V and 2 bases at J, with 10 bases between the two ends. Germline V CDR1 and CDR2: SGHVS, FQNEAQ. The CDR3 region has the DNA TGTGCCAGCTCCTCCGTCGCTGGGGCCAACGTCCTGACTTTC. Translating it yields CASSSVAGANVLTF.

V gene TRBV7-2 combines with J gene TRBJ2-5, with a possible D match to TRBD1 (6 bases). The V and J ends lost 5 bases and 0 bases respectively, with 13 bases between them. CDR3 length equals 15 residues. Germline CDR1 is SGHTA and CDR2 is FQGNSA. This CDR3 is CASSPVRGHQETQYF. In nucleotides, the CDR3 is TGTGCCAGCAGCCCCGTCAGGGGCCACCAAGAGACCCAGTACTTC.

This clone was detected only a few times. The J gene is TRBJ1-3, the V gene TRBV5-8; no clear D. Germline lookup yields CDR1 SGHTS and CDR2 YDEGEE. Trimming left V 4 bases short and J 0 bases short, with 11 bases between. This CDR3 has 15 residues. CDR3 nucleotides: TGTGCCAGCAGCGCCGGGATAACCTCTGGAAACACCATATATTTT. Residues: CASSAGITSGNTIYF.

The chain uses TRBV9 and TRBJ2-3; 7 nucleotides align to TRBD2. Losses at the gene ends were 1 base for V and 6 bases for J; bases not matched to a gene: 8. This CDR3 has 15 amino acids. Germline CDR1 and CDR2: SGDLS and YYNGEE. CDR3 sequence reads: CASSVTSGKGDTQYF. As DNA, the CDR3 is TGTGCCAGCAGCGTAACCAGCGGGAAGGGGGATACGCAGTATTTT.

The chain joins TRBV7-2 to TRBJ1-4, with 9 bases that match TRBD1. In germline, CDR1 is SGHTA, CDR2 FQGNSA. The V gene end was trimmed by 3 bases and the J gene end by 8 bases; junction bases not matched to a gene: 16. The CDR3 has 18 residues. CDR3 loop: CASSFRGPVGTGIEKLFF. CDR3 nucleotide sequence: TGTGCCAGCAGCTTTAGAGGACCCGTTGGGACAGGGATCGAAAAACTGTTTTTT.

Concerning this clone: A junction boundary mismatches the germline segment, possibly from a read error. The V and J genes are TRBV14 and TRBJ2-2; no clear D gene. The germline gives CDR1 SGHDN, CDR2 FVKESK. CDR3 size: 13 residues. CDR3 region: CASSQINSGELFF. In nucleotides, the CDR3 is TGTGCCAGCAGCCAGATTAACAGCGGGGAGCTGTTTTTT.

The chain links TRBV2 to TRBJ2-7; D unresolved. Germline assignment: CDR1 SNHLY and CDR2 FYNNEI. Trimming took off 7 bases at V and 3 bases at J, with 10 bases between the two ends. The CDR3 runs to 12 residues. CDR3 residues: CASTRVRYEQYF. The CDR3 DNA reads as TGTGCCAGCACTAGGGTACGCTACGAGCAGTACTTC.

The genes are TRBV27 and TRBJ2-2; no firm D call. Trimming removed 6 bases at V and 1 base at J, with 6 bases between. CDR1 is MNHEY, CDR2 SMNVEV, per germline (reference sequence). The CDR3 consists of 13 residues. CDR3: CASSEGNTGELFF. CDR3 bases: TGTGCCAGCAGCGAAGGGAACACCGGGGAGCTGTTTTTT.